The sequence of this TCR beta chain was determined in a study of blood T cells in healthy people across ages. The authors ran a second PCR of about 6 to 11 cycles using a sample-barcoded 5' primer and a J-beta primer mix. MiXCR, applied by TCRdb to the 5' RACE reads, yields one record per CDR3 protein. Of nearly 800,000 distinct CDR3 sequences listed, around 50% are singletons. Study conclusions and caveats: The donors' CMV status was not determined, possibly confounding changes in expanded clonotypes.

Remarks on this clonotype: The antigen remains undetermined.

The sequence was collected from a man aged 35 to 55 in good health. Sequencing was carried out using blood.

Here the CDR3 reads CASSWTGSSPLHF. The DNA of the CDR3 is TGTGCCAGCAGTTGGACAGGTTCTTCACCCCTCCACTTT. The chain recombines TRBV27 with TRBJ1-6; 7 positions agree with TRBD1. Germline V gene data show CDR1 as MNHEY and CDR2 as SMNVEV (reference sequence). This CDR3 is 13 amino acids long. V was pared by 4 bases and J by 9 bases, with 3 bases of the junction left unmatched.